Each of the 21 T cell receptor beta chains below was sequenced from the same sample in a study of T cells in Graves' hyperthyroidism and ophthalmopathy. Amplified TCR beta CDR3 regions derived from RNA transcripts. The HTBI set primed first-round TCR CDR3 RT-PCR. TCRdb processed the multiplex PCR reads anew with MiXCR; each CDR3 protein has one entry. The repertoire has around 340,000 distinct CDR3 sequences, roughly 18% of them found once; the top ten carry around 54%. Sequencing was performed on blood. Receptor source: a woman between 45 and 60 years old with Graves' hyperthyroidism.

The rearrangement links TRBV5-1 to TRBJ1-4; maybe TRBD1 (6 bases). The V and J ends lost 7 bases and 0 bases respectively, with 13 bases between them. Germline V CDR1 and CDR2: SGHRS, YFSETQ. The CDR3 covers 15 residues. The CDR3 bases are TGCGCCAGCTCCGCTCGGACAGCAACTAATGAAAAACTGTTTTTT. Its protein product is CASSARTATNEKLFF.

CDR3 coding DNA: TGCAGTGCTCTGATTGCTGAGCAGTTCTTC. It translates to CSALIAEQFF. This sequence joins TRBV20-1 and TRBJ2-1; D remains ambiguous. The length of the CDR3 is 10 residues. V shed 5 bases and J shed 9 bases, with 8 bases lying between them. Germline CDR1 reads DFQATT; CDR2 reads SNEGSKA (reference sequence).

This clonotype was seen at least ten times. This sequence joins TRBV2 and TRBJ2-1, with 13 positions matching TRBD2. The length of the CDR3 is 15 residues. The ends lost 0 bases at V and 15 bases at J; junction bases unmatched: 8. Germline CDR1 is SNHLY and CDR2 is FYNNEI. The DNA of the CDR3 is TGTGCCAGCAGTGAAGCGAGGACTAGCGGGAGACCGCCGTTCTTC. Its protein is CASSEARTSGRPPFF.

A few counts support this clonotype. The CDR3 is CASSHFFDTDTQYF. The CDR3, as DNA: TGTGCCAGCAGCCACTTTTTCGACACAGATACGCAGTATTTT. This rearrangement joins TRBV14 to TRBJ2-3; D gene uncertain. The CDR3 extends over 14 amino acids. Trimming stripped 3 bases from V and 2 bases from J, with 9 bases between. The germline V gene has CDR1 SGHDN and CDR2 FVKESK.

CDR3 protein: CASSERYSNQPQHF. CDR3 nucleotide sequence: TGTGCCAGCAGTGAGAGGTATAGCAATCAGCCCCAGCATTTT. The chain couples TRBV2 to TRBJ1-5; D remains ambiguous. Germline V CDR1 and CDR2: SNHLY, FYNNEI. CDR3 length: 14 residues. Trimming shortened V by 3 bases and J by 0 bases, and 6 bases separated the two germline ends.

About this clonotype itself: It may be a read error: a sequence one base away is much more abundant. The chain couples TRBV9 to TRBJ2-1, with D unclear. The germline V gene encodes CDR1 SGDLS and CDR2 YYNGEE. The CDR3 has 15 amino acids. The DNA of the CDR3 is TGTGTCAGCAGCGTAGAGGCCACCGGGTCTACAGAGCAGTTCTTC. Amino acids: CVSSVEATGSTEQFF.

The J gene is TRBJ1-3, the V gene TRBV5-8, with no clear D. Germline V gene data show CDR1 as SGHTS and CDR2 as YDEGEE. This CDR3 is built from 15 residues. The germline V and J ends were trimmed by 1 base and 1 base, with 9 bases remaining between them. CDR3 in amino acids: CASSLNGFSGNTIYF. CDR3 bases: TGTGCCAGCAGCTTGAACGGATTTTCTGGAAACACCATATATTTT.

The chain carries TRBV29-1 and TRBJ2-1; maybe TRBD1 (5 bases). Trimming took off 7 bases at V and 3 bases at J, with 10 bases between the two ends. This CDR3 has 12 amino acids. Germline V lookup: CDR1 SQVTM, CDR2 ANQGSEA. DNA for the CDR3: TGCAGCGCCGGTGACAGCTACAATGAGCAGTTCTTC. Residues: CSAGDSYNEQFF.

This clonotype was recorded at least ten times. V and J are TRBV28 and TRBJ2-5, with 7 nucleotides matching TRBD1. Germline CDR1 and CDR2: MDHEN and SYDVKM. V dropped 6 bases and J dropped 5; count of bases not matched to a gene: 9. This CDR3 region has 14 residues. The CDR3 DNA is TGTGCCAGCAGCCCCGACAGGGCTCGGGAGACCCAGTACTTC. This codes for CASSPDRARETQYF.

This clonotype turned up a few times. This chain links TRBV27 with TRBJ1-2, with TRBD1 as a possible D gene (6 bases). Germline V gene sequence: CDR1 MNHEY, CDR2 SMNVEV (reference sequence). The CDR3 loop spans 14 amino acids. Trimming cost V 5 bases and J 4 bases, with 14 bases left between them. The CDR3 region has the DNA TGTGCCAGCAGTACCGGACAGTTCGCCTATGGCTACACCTTC. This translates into CASSTGQFAYGYTF.

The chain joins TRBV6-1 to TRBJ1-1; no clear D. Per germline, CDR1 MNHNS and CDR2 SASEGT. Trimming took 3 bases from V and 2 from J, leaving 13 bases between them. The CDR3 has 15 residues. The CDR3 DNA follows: TGTGCCAGCAGTGAGGGGAGGGCGGGAAACACTGAAGCTTTCTTT. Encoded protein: CASSEGRAGNTEAFF.

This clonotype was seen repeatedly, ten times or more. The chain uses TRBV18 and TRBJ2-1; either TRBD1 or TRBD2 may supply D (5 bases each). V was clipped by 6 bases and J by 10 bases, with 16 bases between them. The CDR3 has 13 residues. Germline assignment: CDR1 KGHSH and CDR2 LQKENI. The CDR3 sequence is CASSMGRTSEQFF. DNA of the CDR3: TGTGCCAGCTCCATGGGACGAACCTCGGAGCAGTTCTTC.

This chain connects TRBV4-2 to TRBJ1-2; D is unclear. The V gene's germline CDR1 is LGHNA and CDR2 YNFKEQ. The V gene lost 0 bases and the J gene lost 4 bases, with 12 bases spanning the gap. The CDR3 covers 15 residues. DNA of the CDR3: TGTGCCAGCAGCCAAGACCTGCCAAGCGCCTATGGCTACACCTTC. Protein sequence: CASSQDLPSAYGYTF.

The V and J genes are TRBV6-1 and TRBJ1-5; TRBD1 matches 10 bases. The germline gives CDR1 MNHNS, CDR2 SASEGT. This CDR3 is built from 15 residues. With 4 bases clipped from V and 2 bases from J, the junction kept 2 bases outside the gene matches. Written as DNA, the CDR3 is TGTGCCAGCAGTGGACAGGGGGCGGGCAATCAGCCCCAGCATTTT. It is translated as CASSGQGAGNQPQHF.

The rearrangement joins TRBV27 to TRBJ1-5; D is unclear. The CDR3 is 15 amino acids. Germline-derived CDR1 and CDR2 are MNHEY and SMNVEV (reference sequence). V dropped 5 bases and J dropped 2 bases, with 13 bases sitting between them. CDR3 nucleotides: TGTGCCAGCAGTCCCCTGGGGATCGGCAATCAGCCCCAGCATTTT. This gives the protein CASSPLGIGNQPQHF.

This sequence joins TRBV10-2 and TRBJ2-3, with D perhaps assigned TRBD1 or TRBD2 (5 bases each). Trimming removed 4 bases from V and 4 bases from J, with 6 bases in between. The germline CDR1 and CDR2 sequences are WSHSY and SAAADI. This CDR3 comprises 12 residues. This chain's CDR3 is CASSGGPDTQYF. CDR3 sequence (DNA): TGCGCCAGCAGTGGGGGACCAGATACGCAGTATTTT.

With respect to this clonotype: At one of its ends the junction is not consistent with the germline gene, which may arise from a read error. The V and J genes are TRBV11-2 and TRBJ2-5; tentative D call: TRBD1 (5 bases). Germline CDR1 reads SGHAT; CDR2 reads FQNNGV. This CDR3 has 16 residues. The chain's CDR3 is CASSLGAGSIGETQYF. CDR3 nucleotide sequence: TGCGCCAGCAGCCTAGGGGCAGGGTCGATTGGCGAGACCCAGTACTTC.

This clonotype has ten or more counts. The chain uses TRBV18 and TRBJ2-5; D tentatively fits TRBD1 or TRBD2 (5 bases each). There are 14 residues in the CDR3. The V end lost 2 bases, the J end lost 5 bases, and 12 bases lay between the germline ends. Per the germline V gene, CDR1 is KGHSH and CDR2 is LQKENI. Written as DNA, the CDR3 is TGTGCCAGCTCACCATTGGGGGATTCGGAGACCCAGTACTTC. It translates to CASSPLGDSETQYF.

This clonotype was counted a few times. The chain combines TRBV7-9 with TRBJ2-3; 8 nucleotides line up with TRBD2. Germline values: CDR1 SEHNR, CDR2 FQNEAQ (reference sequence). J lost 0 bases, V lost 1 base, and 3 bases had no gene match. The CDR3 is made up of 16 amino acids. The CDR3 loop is CASSLETSASTDTQYF. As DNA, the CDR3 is TGTGCCAGCAGCTTAGAGACTAGCGCTAGCACAGATACGCAGTATTTT. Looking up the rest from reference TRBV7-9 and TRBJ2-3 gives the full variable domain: DTGVSQNPRHKITKRGQNVTFRCDPISEHNRLYWYRQTLGQGPEFLTYFQNEAQLEKSRLLSDRFSAERPKGSFSTLEIQRTEQGDSAMYLCASSLETSASTDTQYFGPGTRLTVL.

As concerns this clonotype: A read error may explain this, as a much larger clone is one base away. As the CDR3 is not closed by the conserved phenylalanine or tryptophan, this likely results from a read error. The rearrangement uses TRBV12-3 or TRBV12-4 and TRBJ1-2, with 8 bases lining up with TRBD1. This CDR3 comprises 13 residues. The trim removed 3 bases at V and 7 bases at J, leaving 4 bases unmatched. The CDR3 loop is CASSFQDRVGYTL. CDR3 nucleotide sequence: TGTGCCAGCAGTTTCCAGGACAGGGTTGGCTACACCCTC.

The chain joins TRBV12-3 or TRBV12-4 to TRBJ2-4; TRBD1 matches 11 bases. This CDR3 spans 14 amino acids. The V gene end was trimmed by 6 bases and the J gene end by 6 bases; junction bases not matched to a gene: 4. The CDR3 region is CASSWGQGGNIQYF. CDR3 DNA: TGTGCCAGCAGCTGGGGACAGGGGGGAAACATTCAGTACTTC.